Listed here is a single T cell receptor (beta chain). The antigen it binds to is not known. No base-level quality is on record; no much larger clone is a single base apart. The source of the sample is a study of blood T cell repertoires in COVID-19 (dated by TCRdb to the early 2020s). About the investigation overall: Samples from collaborators originated in the United States, Italy and Spain and spanned both the acute and convalescent phases of COVID-19. The material from the prospective study consisted of cDNA or gDNA derived from T cells, B-cell-depleted T cells, or PBMCs. Subjects who had been exposed to COVID-19, were actively infected with it, or had recovered from it provided the deeply sampled blood TCRbeta repertoires that made up the dataset. The repertoires were released in a freely available public database meant as a resource for research on the immune response to SARS-CoV-2. The samples were drawn from the first 160 participants of the ongoing ImmuneRACE study and from 1,200 or so subjects provided by 6 global collaborators. The sample metadata nearly always contained a de-identified subject ID, COVID-19 status, age in years and sex. Where HLA class I and class II types were available, the types were taken from metadata supplied by the sample provider, not from assay-based typing. Broad study findings and their caveats: The amount of clinical and demographic metadata varied by source and participant and was provided uncurated.

Each collaborating institution followed its own protocols to collect whole blood in K2EDTA tubes. Collaborator samples were shipped for TCRbeta analysis as frozen whole blood, isolated PBMCs, or DNA extracted from either sample type. The immunoSEQ Assay, a bias-controlled multiplex PCR, was used to amplify TCRbeta CDR3 regions from genomic DNA. In the authors' own workflow: Within the assay, amplification of reference gene primers was used to estimate how many nucleated cells each sample contained. Sequence reads were collapsed and filtered to measure the absolute abundance of every unique TCRbeta CDR3 rearrangement. Productive Simpson clonality was computed per sample as the square root of Simpson's diversity index over productive rearrangements. TCRdb took this table from immuneACCESS and kept in-frame rearrangements with V and J called. Such tables lack part of the clones; where checked against another copy, unresolved V genes explain under half of the gap, and the rest is unexplained. V, J and clone size are taken as reported in that table, and D and trimming were inferred from the DNA itself. Across this sample there are some 99,000 clones, with approximately 81% seen only once. The ten most abundant clones make up over 8.5% of the sample.

The CDR3 has 18 amino acids, counting the end cysteine and phenylalanine. Only the CDR3 region is kept as DNA, spanning 54 bases read in frame from base 1. V is pruned by 5 bases and J by 3 bases, leaving 14 bases of the junction without a gene match. CDR1 and CDR2 (MNHEY, SVGEGT) derive from the germline V gene. The sequence came from a woman of 80 years or more with acute or convalescent COVID-19. The material sequenced was peripheral blood. The chain is made from TRBV6-2 or TRBV6-3 and TRBJ1-1; 11 bases in the middle match TRBD1. CDR3 reads: CASSPIPGQGDSDTEAFF. The DNA is TGTGCCAGCAGTCCCATCCCGGGACAGGGGGATAGCGACACTGAAGCTTTCTTT.